Each of the 3 T cell receptor beta chains below was sequenced from the same sample in a study of T cell changes during pregnancy in multiple sclerosis. Profiling relied on immunoSEQ multiplex PCR, and the TCRdb table lists in-frame clones only, not all of them. The sample lists some 74,000 clones, over 80% occurring once. The sequencing used peripheral blood, collected before pregnancy. These receptors originate from a female donor with multiple sclerosis, enrolled in a pregnancy study.

This sequence joins TRBV9 and TRBJ1-2; D is ambiguous. The CDR3 consists of 15 residues. V shed 4 bases and J shed 1 base, with 14 bases lying between them. Germline V gives CDR1 SGDLS, CDR2 YYNGEE. CDR3 region: CASSRSDGDNYGYTF. The CDR3 DNA follows: TGTGCCAGCAGCCGTTCCGACGGGGATAACTATGGCTACACCTTC.

The chain has TRBV6-5 and TRBJ2-7; tentatively, D is TRBD1 (6 bases). CDR1 and CDR2 from the germline V gene are MNHEY and SVGAGI. V lost 0 bases and J 2 bases, leaving 11 bases between the germline ends. CDR3 length equals 15 residues. DNA for the CDR3: TGTGCCAGCAGTTACTCGAGGGACACTACCTACGAGCAGTACTTC. Protein product: CASSYSRDTTYEQYF.

The rearrangement joins TRBV4-3 to TRBJ2-1, with 7 bases lining up with TRBD2. Germline loops: CDR1 LGHNA, CDR2 YSLEER. The CDR3 sequence is 16 residues long. The J segment lost 4 bases and the V segment lost 0 bases, leaving 6 bases of the junction unmatched. This CDR3 reads CASSQDYSGKYNEQFF. Written as DNA, the CDR3 is TGCGCCAGCAGCCAAGATTACAGCGGGAAATACAATGAGCAGTTCTTC.